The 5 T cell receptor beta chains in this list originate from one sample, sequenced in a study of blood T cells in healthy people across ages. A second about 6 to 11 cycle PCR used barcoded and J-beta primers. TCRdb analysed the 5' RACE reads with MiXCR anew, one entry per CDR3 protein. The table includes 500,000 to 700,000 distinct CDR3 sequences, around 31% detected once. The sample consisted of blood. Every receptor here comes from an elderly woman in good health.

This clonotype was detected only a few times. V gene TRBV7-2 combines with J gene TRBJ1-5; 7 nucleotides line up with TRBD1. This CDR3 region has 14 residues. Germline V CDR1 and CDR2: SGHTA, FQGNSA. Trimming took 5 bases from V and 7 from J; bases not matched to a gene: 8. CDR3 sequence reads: CASSIRQGAQPQHF. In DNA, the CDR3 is TGTGCCAGCAGCATTCGACAGGGTGCCCAGCCCCAGCATTTT.

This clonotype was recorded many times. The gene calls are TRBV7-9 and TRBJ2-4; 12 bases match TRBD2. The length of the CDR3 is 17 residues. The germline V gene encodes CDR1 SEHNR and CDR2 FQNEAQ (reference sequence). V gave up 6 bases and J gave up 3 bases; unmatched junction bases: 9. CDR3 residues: CASRSTSGGLGKNIQYF. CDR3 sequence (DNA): TGTGCCAGCAGGTCGACTAGCGGGGGACTGGGCAAAAACATTCAGTACTTC. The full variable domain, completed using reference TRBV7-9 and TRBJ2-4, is DTGVSQNPRHKITKRGQNVTFRCDPISEHNRLYWYRQTLGQGPEFLTYFQNEAQLEKSRLLSDRFSAERPKGSFSTLEIQRTEQGDSAMYLCASRSTSGGLGKNIQYFGAGTRLSVL.

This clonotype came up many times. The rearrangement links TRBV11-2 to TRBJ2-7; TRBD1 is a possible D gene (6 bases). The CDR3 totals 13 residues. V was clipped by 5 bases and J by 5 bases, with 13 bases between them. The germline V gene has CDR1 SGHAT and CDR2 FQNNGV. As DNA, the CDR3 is TGTGCCAGCAGCCGGACAGAGATAGACGAGCAGTACTTC. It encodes CASSRTEIDEQYF.

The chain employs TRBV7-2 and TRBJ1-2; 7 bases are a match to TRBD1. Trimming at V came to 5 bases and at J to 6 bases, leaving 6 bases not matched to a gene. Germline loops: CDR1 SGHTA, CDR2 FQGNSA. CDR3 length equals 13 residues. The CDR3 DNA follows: TGTGCCAGCAGCGCTCGACAGGGACATGGCTACACCTTC. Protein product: CASSARQGHGYTF. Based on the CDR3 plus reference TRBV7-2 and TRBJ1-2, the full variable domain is GAGVSQSPSNKVTEKGKDVELRCDPISGHTALYWYRQSLGQGLEFLIYFQGNSAPDKSGLPSDRFSAERTGGSVSTLTIQRTQQEDSAVYLCASSARQGHGYTFGSGTRLTVV.

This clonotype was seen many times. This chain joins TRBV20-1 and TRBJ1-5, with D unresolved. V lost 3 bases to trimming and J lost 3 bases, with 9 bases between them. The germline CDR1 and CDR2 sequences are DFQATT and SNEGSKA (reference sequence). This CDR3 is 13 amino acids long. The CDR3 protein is CSASSAYNQPQHF. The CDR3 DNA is TGCAGTGCTAGTTCGGCCTACAATCAGCCCCAGCATTTT.